The 6 T cell receptor beta chains in this list originate from one sample, sequenced in a study of PD-1 blockade in classical Hodgkin lymphoma. Produced via immunoSEQ multiplex PCR; TCRdb's table is partial and in-frame only. The sample records 15,000 to 17,000 clones, around 84% being singletons. Time point noted: newly diagnosed, previously untreated cHL patient sample. Magnetic negative selection was used to purify CD4+ T cells from PBMCs that had been thawed. Sequencing was done on a sample of CD4+ T cells from blood. Receptors were obtained from a human donor with classical Hodgkin lymphoma.

This rearrangement joins TRBV10-3 to TRBJ2-7; 10 positions agree with TRBD2. The CDR3 has 15 amino acids. After removal of 6 bases from V and 1 base from J, the junction contained 6 bases not matched to a gene. Per germline, CDR1 ENHRY and CDR2 SYGVKD. The CDR3: CAIRGPGLASYEQYF. The CDR3 coding sequence is TGTGCCATCAGGGGACCGGGACTAGCGTCCTACGAGCAGTACTTC.

The V call is TRBV18, the J call TRBJ1-1; 9 bases are a match to TRBD1. V was pared by 3 bases and J by 4 bases, with 0 bases of the junction left unmatched. The germline V gene has CDR1 KGHSH and CDR2 LQKENI. The CDR3 sequence is 13 residues long. The CDR3 nucleotides read TGTGCCAGCTCACCGACAGGGGGCACTGAAGCTTTCTTT. Encoded protein: CASSPTGGTEAFF. Complete variable domain (other parts from reference TRBV18 and TRBJ1-1): NAGVMQNPRHLVRRRGQEARLRCSPMKGHSHVYWYRQLPEEGLKFMVYLQKENIIDESGMPKERFSAEFPKEGPSILRIQQVVRGDSAAYFCASSPTGGTEAFFGQGTRLTVV.

The genes are TRBV6-6 and TRBJ2-7; tentative D call: TRBD2 (5 bases). The CDR3 contains 14 residues. Germline V gene lookup returns CDR1 MNHNY and CDR2 SVGAGI (reference sequence). Trimming removed 5 bases from V and 4 bases from J, with 15 bases in between. In DNA form, the CDR3 reads TGTGCCAGCAGTACAAACGGGGAATCGTACGAGCAGTACTTC. Its protein is CASSTNGESYEQYF.

For the CDR3, the DNA is TGTGCCAGCAGTTACAGTCCAGGGGACCATGAAAAACTGTTTTTT. It encodes CASSYSPGDHEKLFF. The chain is built from TRBV6-5 and TRBJ1-4; the D gene is possibly TRBD1 (6 bases). Germline V gene data show CDR1 as MNHEY and CDR2 as SVGAGI. CDR3 length: 15 amino acids. The ends were cut back, 2 bases at V and 6 bases at J, with 13 bases in the middle.

The V call is TRBV11-3, the J call TRBJ2-3; 9 bases are a match to TRBD1. Per germline, CDR1 SGHNT and CDR2 YENEEA. The J segment lost 4 bases and the V segment lost 3 bases, leaving 17 bases of the junction unmatched. The CDR3 sequence is 19 residues long. CDR3 DNA sequence: TGTGCCAGCAGCTTTCGGTGGACAGGGGATGACACTGGGCCAGATACGCAGTATTTT. Translated, it gives CASSFRWTGDDTGPDTQYF.

J is TRBJ2-5 and V is TRBV7-2; possible D gene TRBD2, 5 bases. Germline values: CDR1 SGHTA, CDR2 FQGNSA. The CDR3 has 14 amino acids. Trimming removed 5 bases at V and 4 bases at J, with 14 bases between. The CDR3 region is CASSPGRRGETQYF. CDR3 in DNA: TGTGCCAGCAGCCCGGGTCGTCGGGGAGAGACCCAGTACTTC.